This T cell receptor beta chain originates from a study of T-cell reconstitution after alpha-beta-depleted transplantation in children. There are many counts of this clonotype. V was clipped by 3 bases and J by 5 bases; unmatched bases: 9. This CDR3 contains 15 residues. Germline loops: CDR1 DFQATT, CDR2 SNEGSKA (reference sequence). Unique molecular identifiers were incorporated into the prepared TCRbeta library. Via MiXCR, TCRdb re-called the PCR reads, giving one row per CDR3 protein. The table records approximately 650,000 distinct CDR3 sequences, around 13% of them present only once. The chain employs TRBV20-1 and TRBJ2-5, with 10 bases fitting TRBD2. The specimen was PBMCs, collected before TCRalphabeta/CD19-depleted stem cell transplant. The receptor comes from a girl between 2 and 10 years old with congenital amegakaryocytic thrombocytopenia, due to receive a stem cell transplant. In nucleotides, the CDR3 is TGCAGTGCTAGGAGGAGCGGGAGGGCCGGGGAGACCCAGTACTTC. Its translation is CSARRSGRAGETQYF.